A single sample is the source of the 16 T cell receptor beta chains below, sequenced in a study of CD8 T cells in Susac syndrome. Random-hexamer reverse transcription was applied to 0.5 to 1 ug RNA. TCRdb analysed the immunoSEQ multiplex PCR reads with MiXCR anew, one entry per CDR3 protein. This table has under 200,000 distinct CDR3 sequences, roughly 95% appearing once. The sequencing input was CD4+ T cells from PBMCs. These receptors were taken from a human donor with Susac syndrome.

This chain connects TRBV12-3 or TRBV12-4 to TRBJ1-3, with D unresolved. The CDR3 extends over 15 amino acids. Trimming removed 2 bases from V and 0 bases from J, with 8 bases in between. The DNA of the CDR3 is TGTGCCAGCAGTTTACAAGGTTCCTCTGGAAACACCATATATTTT. It yields the protein CASSLQGSSGNTIYF.

The genes are TRBV14 and TRBJ1-1, with 7 bases lining up with TRBD1. V was clipped by 2 bases and J by 7 bases; unmatched bases: 7. CDR3 length: 14 amino acids. CDR1 and CDR2 from the germline V gene are SGHDN and FVKESK. The CDR3 nucleotides read TGTGCCAGCAGCCAACGTTTCGACAGGGTTGAAGCTTTCTTT. This encodes CASSQRFDRVEAFF.

The rearrangement uses TRBV4-2 and TRBJ1-2; a possible D gene is TRBD1 (5 bases). Trimming shortened V by 6 bases and J by 7 bases, and 12 bases separated the two germline ends. This CDR3 is built from 12 residues. CDR1 is LGHNA, CDR2 YNFKEQ, per germline. This chain's CDR3 is CASRTQGRGYTF. DNA of the CDR3: TGTGCCAGCAGGACCCAGGGACGTGGCTACACCTTC.

The chain recombines TRBV7-9 with TRBJ1-5, with D maybe TRBD1 (6 bases). V lost 2 bases, J lost 0 bases, and 11 bases lay in between. The germline V gene encodes CDR1 SEHNR and CDR2 FQNEAQ (reference sequence). The CDR3 is 16 residues long. CDR3 sequence reads: CASSLSRGPSNQPQHF. The CDR3 DNA is TGTGCCAGCAGCTTATCGCGGGGGCCTAGCAATCAGCCCCAGCATTTT.

This chain uses TRBV7-9 with TRBJ2-1, with 9 bases that match TRBD1. Germline CDR1 SEHNR, CDR2 FQNEAQ (reference sequence). J gave up 6 bases and V 6 bases, and 9 bases lay outside the gene matches. CDR3 length equals 15 residues. The CDR3 protein is CASRTDRGPLNEQFF. In nucleotides, the CDR3 is TGTGCCAGCAGAACGGACAGGGGCCCCCTCAATGAGCAGTTCTTC.

The gene calls are TRBV18 and TRBJ2-7, with D unclear. The CDR3 loop spans 14 amino acids. The V gene's germline CDR1 is KGHSH and CDR2 LQKENI. The germline V and J ends were trimmed by 3 bases and 4 bases, with 13 bases remaining between them. CDR3 bases: TGTGCCAGCTCACCCGAATCCGTTGGATACGAGCAGTACTTC. Translating gives CASSPESVGYEQYF.

The chain uses TRBV23-1 and TRBJ2-3; D gene unclear. TRBV23-1 is an ORF, and what it does is uncertain. CDR3 length equals 15 residues. Trimming removed 1 base from V and 2 bases from J, with 10 bases in between. CDR3 coding DNA: TGCGCCAGCAGTCAATACGAGAACTCCACAGATACGCAGTATTTT. Translation gives CASSQYENSTDTQYF.

The chain carries TRBV7-9 and TRBJ1-5; TRBD1 matches 9 bases. The junction had 5 bases not matched to a gene; V was cut back by 5 bases and J by 6 bases. This CDR3 contains 14 residues. In germline, CDR1 is SEHNR, CDR2 FQNEAQ (reference sequence). The CDR3 sequence is CASSGDREPQPQHF. Written as DNA, the CDR3 is TGTGCCAGCAGCGGGGACAGGGAGCCTCAGCCCCAGCATTTT.

This chain connects TRBV2 to TRBJ2-2; 11 bases agree with TRBD2. V was pared by 4 bases and J by 5 bases, with 6 bases of the junction left unmatched. Germline assignment: CDR1 SNHLY and CDR2 FYNNEI. The CDR3 is made up of 16 amino acids. The CDR3 DNA reads as TGTGCCAGCAGTGCAACTAGCGGGAGAGGAACCGGGGAGCTGTTTTTT. Translation gives CASSATSGRGTGELFF.

The sample holds one count of this clonotype. The J gene is TRBJ2-3, the V gene TRBV29-1; TRBD2 is a possible D gene (6 bases). The V and J ends lost 7 bases and 1 base respectively, with 18 bases between them. The CDR3 consists of 15 residues. In germline, CDR1 is SQVTM, CDR2 ANQGSEA. CDR3 nucleotide sequence: TGCAGCGCCGCCGGGAGCGACCTTGGCACAGATACGCAGTATTTT. Protein: CSAAGSDLGTDTQYF.

This chain links TRBV20-1 with TRBJ1-2; TRBD1 matches at 7 bases. Trimming took 6 bases from V and 4 from J; bases not matched to a gene: 5. Germline CDR1 and CDR2: DFQATT and SNEGSKA (reference sequence). The CDR3 contains 12 residues. CDR3: CSATTGIYGYTF. The CDR3 DNA reads TGCAGTGCCACGACAGGGATCTATGGCTACACCTTC.

The V call is TRBV11-2, the J call TRBJ2-7, with D perhaps TRBD1 (6 bases). The CDR3 is made up of 15 amino acids. V lost 0 bases and J 2 bases, leaving 11 bases between the germline ends. Germline assignment: CDR1 SGHAT and CDR2 FQNNGV. The CDR3 DNA reads TGTGCCAGCAGCTTAGACCGGACAGCCACCTACGAGCAGTACGTC. This translates into CASSLDRTATYEQYV.

This rearrangement joins TRBV5-4 to TRBJ2-2, with TRBD2 identical over 9 bases. V was clipped by 4 bases and J by 1 base; unmatched bases: 5. The CDR3 contains 16 residues. CDR1 and CDR2 from the germline V gene are SGHNT and YYREEE (reference sequence). Here the CDR3 DNA reads TGTGCCAGCAGCCCGGGACTAGCTCAGAACACCGGGGAGCTGTTTTTT. Translating it yields CASSPGLAQNTGELFF.

The chain links TRBV3-1 to TRBJ1-1; unclear D gene. Trimming removed 1 base from V and 5 bases from J, with 5 bases in between. The V gene's germline CDR1 is LGHDT and CDR2 YNNKEL (reference sequence). This CDR3 comprises 12 residues. CDR3 loop: CASSQVRTEAFF. As DNA, the CDR3 is TGTGCCAGCAGCCAAGTTCGGACTGAAGCTTTCTTT.

The V gene is TRBV4-3, the J gene TRBJ1-2; D unclear. Germline CDR1 LGHNA, CDR2 YSLEER. The CDR3 runs 14 residues. V lost 2 bases to trimming and J lost 4 bases, with 11 bases between them. DNA of the CDR3: TGCGCCAGCAGCCAATCTCAACGGGGCTATGGCTACACCTTC. It codes for CASSQSQRGYGYTF.

The gene calls are TRBV5-4 and TRBJ1-2, with 9 bases aligning to TRBD1. The CDR3 length is 14 residues. In germline, CDR1 is SGHNT, CDR2 YYREEE (reference sequence). The trim removed 4 bases at V and 8 bases at J, leaving 9 bases unmatched. CDR3 DNA: TGTGCCAGCAGCGGGACAGGGAGGGGCTGGGGCTACACCTTC. Its translation is CASSGTGRGWGYTF.